These 24 T cell receptor beta chains originate from one sample sequenced in a study of blood T cell repertoires in COVID-19. Measured with immunoSEQ multiplex PCR; TCRdb has only the in-frame clones, and not every one. The sample shows about 270,000 clones, about 88% of them seen only once. The specimen was PBMCs or T cells enriched from blood (not recorded which). The receptors originated from a woman in her fifties or sixties who had recovered from COVID-19.

In regard to this clone: The same CDR3 arises from other DNA sequences in this sample as well. The chain couples TRBV7-3 to TRBJ1-1; no clear D gene. The CDR3 spans 13 residues. The V end lost 2 bases, the J end lost 1 base, and 5 bases lay between the germline ends. From germline, CDR1 is SGHTA and CDR2 FQGTGA. The CDR3 reads CASSLQENTEAFF. For the CDR3, the DNA is TGTGCCAGCAGCTTACAGGAGAACACTGAAGCTTTCTTT.

This chain links TRBV11-2 with TRBJ2-1, with TRBD1 matching over 7 bases. Germline CDR1 SGHAT, CDR2 FQNNGV. The CDR3 totals 19 residues. The V gene end was trimmed by 4 bases and the J gene end by 0 bases; junction bases not matched to a gene: 15. In DNA form, the CDR3 reads TGTGCCAGCAGCTCACCCTTTAACAGGGGAAAGAGCTCCTACAATGAGCAGTTCTTC. This translates into CASSSPFNRGKSSYNEQFF.

The chain links TRBV28 to TRBJ2-2; D is unclear. Trimming removed 1 base at V and 2 bases at J, with 17 bases between. CDR1 MDHEN and CDR2 SYDVKM come from the germline V gene. This CDR3 has 18 amino acids. The CDR3 DNA is TGTGCCAGCAGTTTATTATCAGGATCGTTTCGAAACACCGGGGAGCTGTTTTTT. Translated: CASSLLSGSFRNTGELFF.

V and J are TRBV29-1 and TRBJ2-1; D may be TRBD1 (6 bases). This CDR3 comprises 13 residues. The V end was cut by 3 bases, the J end by 8 bases, with 14 bases between. Germline V CDR1 and CDR2: SQVTM, ANQGSEA. The CDR3 DNA reads as TGCAGCGTTGATGGTCCTAGGGGGTATGAGCAGTTCTTC. Its translation: CSVDGPRGYEQFF.

The gene calls are TRBV7-2 and TRBJ1-5; 8 bases agree with TRBD1. This CDR3 comprises 15 residues. CDR1 SGHTA and CDR2 FQGNSA come from the germline V gene. The ends lost 3 bases at V and 6 bases at J; junction bases unmatched: 7. The chain's CDR3 is CASSFNRGDLQPQHF. The CDR3 bases are TGTGCCAGCAGCTTTAACAGGGGGGATCTTCAGCCCCAGCATTTT.

The chain employs TRBV18 and TRBJ1-1; TRBD1 agrees at 7 bases. V lost 2 bases, J lost 2 bases, and 5 bases stayed unmatched. This CDR3 region has 15 residues. Germline-derived CDR1 and CDR2 are KGHSH and LQKENI. The CDR3 DNA follows: TGTGCCAGCTCACCAGGTAGGGGGCACAACACTGAAGCTTTCTTT. This sequence encodes CASSPGRGHNTEAFF.

The V gene is TRBV9, the J gene TRBJ2-7; 8 bases map to TRBD1. J lost 1 base, V lost 5 bases, and 2 bases had no gene match. This CDR3 is built from 13 residues. The germline gives CDR1 SGDLS, CDR2 YYNGEE. The CDR3: CASSRTGSYEQYF. As DNA, the CDR3 is TGTGCCAGCAGTCGGACAGGGTCCTACGAGCAGTACTTC.

V and J are TRBV28 and TRBJ1-5, with a weak D call TRBD1 (5 bases). This CDR3 has 15 amino acids. V was clipped by 3 bases and J by 2 bases, with 11 bases between them. The germline CDR1 and CDR2 sequences are MDHEN and SYDVKM. The CDR3 nucleotides read TGTGCCAGCAGTTTGGCCAGGGCTGGCAATCAGCCCCAGCATTTT. The encoded protein is CASSLARAGNQPQHF.

This sequence joins TRBV7-6 and TRBJ1-4; 8 bases are shared with TRBD1. V was clipped by 5 bases and J by 8 bases; unmatched bases: 4. CDR1 is SGHVS, CDR2 FNYEAQ, per germline. CDR3 length equals 13 residues. DNA for the CDR3: TGTGCCAGCAGCCAGACAGGGGACGAAAAACTGTTTTTT. Amino acid sequence: CASSQTGDEKLFF.

V and J are TRBV7-9 and TRBJ1-4; 9 bases agree with TRBD1. Germline CDR1 reads SEHNR; CDR2 reads FQNEAQ (reference sequence). The CDR3 has 14 amino acids. V shed 5 bases, J shed 8 bases, and the junction held 6 bases outside the gene matches. The CDR3 region is CASSRTGGREKLFF. The CDR3 DNA reads as TGTGCCAGCAGCAGAACAGGGGGCAGGGAAAAACTGTTTTTT.

The V gene is TRBV4-3, the J gene TRBJ1-2; D possibly corresponds to TRBD1 (6 bases). This CDR3 is built from 17 residues. Germline V gene lookup returns CDR1 LGHNA and CDR2 YSLEER. V lost 0 bases to trimming and J lost 3 bases, with 17 bases between them. CDR3 nucleotide sequence: TGCGCCAGCAGCCAAGATGGGGACACCTTCCCGCACTATGGCTACACCTTC. This translates into CASSQDGDTFPHYGYTF.

This clone was seen only a few times. The chain combines TRBV27 with TRBJ1-1; D perhaps matches TRBD1 (5 bases). The length of the CDR3 is 13 residues. Germline lookup yields CDR1 MNHEY and CDR2 SMNVEV (reference sequence). The V end was cut by 10 bases, the J end by 1 base, with 13 bases between. The DNA of the CDR3 is TGTGCCACCCAGCCTAGGGGGAACACTGAAGCTTTCTTT. This encodes CATQPRGNTEAFF.

The chain has TRBV10-3 and TRBJ2-2; 8 nucleotides line up with TRBD2. The V and J ends lost 10 bases and 3 bases, in that order; junction bases with no gene match: 7. This CDR3 region has 14 residues. Germline values: CDR1 ENHRY, CDR2 SYGVKD. Here the CDR3 reads CASCGTSDTGELFF. CDR3 bases: TGTGCCAGCTGCGGGACTAGTGACACCGGGGAGCTGTTTTTT.

The CDR3 loop is CASSEKRGNTIYF. The CDR3 DNA is TGTGCCAGCAGTGAAAAGCGAGGAAACACCATATATTTT. V gene TRBV2 combines with J gene TRBJ1-3; D is undetermined. CDR1 SNHLY and CDR2 FYNNEI come from the germline V gene. This CDR3 is built from 13 residues. V was shortened by 2 bases and J by 4 bases, with 6 bases between the two germline ends.

This clone was detected once. The V and J genes are TRBV19 and TRBJ1-5; 7 bases are shared with TRBD1. Germline V gives CDR1 LNHDA, CDR2 SQIVND (reference sequence). The CDR3 sequence is 15 residues long. V trimming: 3 bases; J trimming: 3 bases; junction bases outside the gene matches: 5. CDR3: CASSIHDRANQPQHF. The CDR3 region has the DNA TGTGCCAGTAGTATTCACGACAGGGCCAATCAGCCCCAGCATTTT.

The gene calls are TRBV2 and TRBJ1-1; no reliable D call. Germline loops: CDR1 SNHLY, CDR2 FYNNEI. Deletions cut 5 bases from V and 0 bases from J, with 7 bases between. The CDR3 runs 13 residues. The CDR3 nucleotides read TGTGCCAGCAGTACTGGTGTGAACACTGAAGCTTTCTTT. It is translated as CASSTGVNTEAFF.

V usage is TRBV7-2 and J usage is TRBJ1-5, with D tentatively TRBD1 (5 bases). The germline V gene encodes CDR1 SGHTA and CDR2 FQGNSA. The CDR3 covers 18 residues. V lost 2 bases, J lost 0 bases, and 17 bases lay in between. CDR3 loop: CASSLLGGSAVSNQPQHF. The CDR3 DNA is TGTGCCAGCAGCTTATTGGGGGGGTCGGCTGTTAGCAATCAGCCCCAGCATTTT.

This sequence joins TRBV5-5 and TRBJ1-2; unclear D gene. Per germline, CDR1 SGHKS and CDR2 YYEKEE (reference sequence). The CDR3 runs 14 residues. The V and J ends lost 0 bases and 2 bases respectively, with 8 bases between them. The CDR3 reads CASSLVAGNYGYTF. The CDR3 coding sequence is TGTGCCAGCAGCTTGGTTGCGGGGAACTATGGCTACACCTTC.

The rearrangement joins TRBV28 to TRBJ1-1; a possible D gene is TRBD1 (5 bases). The germline gives CDR1 MDHEN, CDR2 SYDVKM. The V and J ends lost 2 bases and 4 bases respectively, with 11 bases between them. The CDR3 has 14 residues. The CDR3 here is CASSLAGLATEAFF. Here the CDR3 DNA reads TGTGCCAGCAGTTTAGCAGGGTTGGCCACTGAAGCTTTCTTT.

The chain recombines TRBV7-2 with TRBJ2-7, with 7 positions matching TRBD1. The V and J ends lost 6 bases and 5 bases, in that order; junction bases with no gene match: 10. Germline V CDR1 and CDR2: SGHTA, FQGNSA. This CDR3 is built from 14 residues. Here the CDR3 reads CASRKTGASHEQYF. The CDR3, as DNA: TGTGCCAGCAGGAAAACAGGGGCATCCCACGAGCAGTACTTC.

The rearrangement links TRBV5-1 to TRBJ2-1; TRBD2 matches 9 bases. The trim removed 4 bases at V and 14 bases at J, leaving 7 bases unmatched. The CDR3 extends over 12 amino acids. Germline CDR1 reads SGHRS; CDR2 reads YFSETQ. The CDR3 reads CASSPAGGPEFF. The CDR3 nucleotides read TGCGCCAGCAGCCCCGCGGGAGGGCCCGAGTTCTTC.

The V call is TRBV7-2, the J call TRBJ2-3, with 8 bases identical to TRBD2. The germline gives CDR1 SGHTA, CDR2 FQGNSA. The J segment lost 2 bases and the V segment lost 2 bases, leaving 3 bases of the junction unmatched. This CDR3 is 15 amino acids long. Here the CDR3 reads CASSLYGRDTDTQYF. CDR3 DNA: TGTGCCAGCAGCTTATACGGGAGGGACACAGATACGCAGTATTTT.

V usage is TRBV28 and J usage is TRBJ2-7, with 7 bases identical to TRBD2. Germline assignment: CDR1 MDHEN and CDR2 SYDVKM. V was clipped by 2 bases and J by 0 bases; unmatched bases: 4. CDR3 size: 15 residues. The CDR3 coding sequence is TGTGCCAGCAGTTTAGTAGCGGGTCCCTCCTACGAGCAGTACTTC. Its translation: CASSLVAGPSYEQYF.

V usage is TRBV7-2 and J usage is TRBJ2-5; TRBD2 might be the D (5 bases). This CDR3 is 14 amino acids long. V was cut by 5 bases and J by 0 bases, with 10 bases left in between. CDR1 is SGHTA, CDR2 FQGNSA, per germline. CDR3 amino acids: CASSPSFYQETQYF. CDR3 DNA: TGTGCCAGCAGCCCTAGCTTCTACCAAGAGACCCAGTACTTC.